A selection of T cell receptor beta chains follows, all from one sample in a study of blood T cell repertoires in COVID-19. The repertoire was sequenced with immunoSEQ multiplex PCR; TCRdb's copy has only in-frame clones and lacks some. Of 210,000 or so clones in the sample, around 81% were seen once. The sequenced sample was PBMCs or T cells enriched from blood (not recorded which). Receptor source: a man aged 25-40 years with acute COVID-19. Both conserved end residues are part of each CDR3. The D gene is left open where the match is weak. Not all rows give a size; the values are once, few, many and, for expanded clones, a class.

size: few
D: NA
V: TRBV15
J: TRBJ1-1
DNA: TGTGCCACCAGCAGAGGAGATCAGGGGATGAACACTGAAGCTTTCTTT
CDR3: CATSRGDQGMNTEAFF

size: NA
D: NA
V: TRBV10-2
J: TRBJ2-2
DNA: TGCGCCACCAGGGGACTTACCGGGGAGCTGTTTTTT
CDR3: CATRGLTGELFF

size: NA
D: NA
V: TRBV10-3
J: TRBJ2-1
DNA: TGTGCCACCGAACTAGATTCGCGGGACAATGAGCAGTTCTTC
CDR3: CATELDSRDNEQFF

size: NA
D: NA
V: TRBV28
J: TRBJ2-3
DNA: TGTGCCAGCAGCCCTCTGCGGGGCTACACAGATACGCAGTATTTT
CDR3: CASSPLRGYTDTQYF

size: NA
D: NA
V: TRBV29-1
J: TRBJ2-2
DNA: TGCAGCGTTAGCGCAGGGAAGGGCACCGGGGAGCTGTTTTTT
CDR3: CSVSAGKGTGELFF

size: NA
D: TRBD1
V: TRBV11-2
J: TRBJ1-4
DNA: TGTGCCAGCAGCTTTGGACAGGGGCGGAATGAAAAACTGTTTTTT
CDR3: CASSFGQGRNEKLFF

size: NA
D: TRBD1
V: TRBV7-9
J: TRBJ1-4
DNA: TGTGCCAGCCTAGGACAGGCCTCTGAAAAACTGTTTTTT
CDR3: CASLGQASEKLFF

size: NA
D: NA
V: TRBV28
J: TRBJ1-1
DNA: TGTGCCAGCAGTGAGGCCCTAAGAACTGAAGCTTTCTTT
CDR3: CASSEALRTEAFF

size: once
D: NA
V: TRBV9
J: TRBJ2-7
DNA: TGTGCCAGCAGCGTAGGGGCGGGGACAGACTACGAGCAGTACTTC
CDR3: CASSVGAGTDYEQYF

size: NA
D: NA
V: TRBV29-1
J: TRBJ2-1
DNA: TGCAGCGTTGAAGGAGACTGGGGGGTACAGGTCAATGAGCAGTTCTTC
CDR3: CSVEGDWGVQVNEQFF

size: NA
D: NA
V: TRBV5-1
J: TRBJ1-1
DNA: TGCGCCGCAGGCCGGGACTTCGGCACTGAAGCTTTCTTT
CDR3: CAAGRDFGTEAFF

size: few
D: TRBD1
V: TRBV27
J: TRBJ1-5
DNA: TGTGCCAGCAGGCGAGGGACAGGGTACAATCAGCCCCAGCATTTT
CDR3: CASRRGTGYNQPQHF

size: NA
D: NA
V: TRBV28
J: TRBJ2-4
DNA: TGTGCCAGCAGATCTGAAGGGGCCAAGGCCAAAAACATTCAGTACTTC
CDR3: CASRSEGAKAKNIQYF

size: NA
D: NA
V: TRBV9
J: TRBJ2-3
DNA: TGTGCCAGCAGCCTAGGGAGATCGGACTGGATCACAGATACGCAGTATTTT
CDR3: CASSLGRSDWITDTQYF

size: NA
D: NA
V: TRBV11-2
J: TRBJ1-3
DNA: TGTGCCAGCAGCTTAGGAGTGGGAAACACCATATATTTT
CDR3: CASSLGVGNTIYF

size: NA
D: TRBD1
V: TRBV2
J: TRBJ1-6
DNA: TGTGCCAGCAGTGAGGACAGGGCACTAAATTCACCCCTCCACTTT
CDR3: CASSEDRALNSPLHF

size: NA
D: NA
V: TRBV6-2/TRBV6-3
J: TRBJ2-7
DNA: TGTGCCAGCAGTTACTCGAGGCATCACTCCTACGAGCAGTACTTC
CDR3: CASSYSRHHSYEQYF

size: NA
D: TRBD2
V: TRBV10-3
J: TRBJ2-3
DNA: TGTGCCATCACCCTAGCGGGCGGCGCGTCTAGCACAGATACGCAGTATTTT
CDR3: CAITLAGGASSTDTQYF

size: NA
D: NA
V: TRBV4-1
J: TRBJ1-2
DNA: TGCGCCAGCAGCCACAAACAGGGTAGTCTGGATGGCTACACCTTC
CDR3: CASSHKQGSLDGYTF

size: NA
D: NA
V: TRBV28
J: TRBJ2-7
DNA: TGTGCCAGCAGTACCGGTTCCGAGCAGTACTTC
CDR3: CASSTGSEQYF

size: medium-sized
D: TRBD1
V: TRBV5-1
J: TRBJ2-1
DNA: TGCGCCAGCAGCCTGGTGGGGACAGTTAATGAGCAGTTCTTC
CDR3: CASSLVGTVNEQFF

size: NA
D: TRBD1
V: TRBV10-3
J: TRBJ1-1
DNA: TGTGCCATCAGTGGACAGGGGATGAACACTGAAGCTTTCTTT
CDR3: CAISGQGMNTEAFF

size: NA
D: TRBD1
V: TRBV2
J: TRBJ2-2
DNA: TGTGCCACCCGGGACAGGGTTAACACCGGGGAGCTGTTTTTT
CDR3: CATRDRVNTGELFF

size: NA
D: NA
V: TRBV5-1
J: TRBJ1-1
DNA: TGCGCCAGCAGCTCCCTGACTAAGGCGAACACTGAAGCTTTCTTT
CDR3: CASSSLTKANTEAFF

size: NA
D: TRBD1
V: TRBV27
J: TRBJ1-5
DNA: TGTGCCAGCAGTGCCGGGACAGGGGGCAGTCAGCCCCAGCATTTT
CDR3: CASSAGTGGSQPQHF

size: few
D: NA
V: TRBV19
J: TRBJ2-3
DNA: TGTGCCAGTAGAATAGGTATGAGTGCCGATACGCAGTATTTT
CDR3: CASRIGMSADTQYF

size: NA
D: NA
V: TRBV12-5
J: TRBJ2-6
DNA: TGTGCTAGTGGTTTGGTTGGTAAAAACACCCTCCAAATGACTGGGGCCAACGTCCTGACTTTC
CDR3: CASGLVGKNTLQMTGANVLTF

size: NA
D: TRBD1
V: TRBV7-2
J: TRBJ2-3
DNA: TGTGCCAGCAGAAGGGGACAGACGAGCACAGATACGCAGTATTTT
CDR3: CASRRGQTSTDTQYF

size: NA
D: TRBD2
V: TRBV7-6
J: TRBJ2-5
DNA: TGTGCCAGCAGCGGGAGAGGACTAGCGGGGCCCCAAGGGGAGACCCAGTACTTC
CDR3: CASSGRGLAGPQGETQYF